One and the same sample provided the 25 T cell receptor beta chains below, sequenced in a study of OX40 agonist ivuxolimab in advanced cancers. The protocol used for the library was the immunoSEQ multiplex PCR assay. TCRdb stores this immuneACCESS table with in-frame sequences only. Part of the clones is absent; in the studies checked, under half of the shortfall reflects unresolved V genes, and no reason is known for the rest. The sample has approximately 80,000 clones on record, around nine tenths of them singletons. The ten largest clones take up approximately 0.2% of the sample. The sample was CD4+ or CD8+ T cells sorted from blood, taken in a trial of the OX40 agonist ivuxolimab. The receptors were gathered from an adult with an advanced solid tumor such as melanoma, head and neck, liver or kidney cancer.

V is TRBV29-1 and J is TRBJ2-5; D call uncertain. The CDR3 contains 12 residues. CDR1 is SQVTM and CDR2 is ANQGSEA in the germline V gene. Trimming took 4 bases from V and 0 from J, leaving 6 bases between them. Written as DNA, the CDR3 is TGCAGCGTTGGAACAGACCAAGAGACCCAGTACTTC. This translates into CSVGTDQETQYF.

The J gene is TRBJ2-5, the V gene TRBV7-9; TRBD2 matches at 8 bases. CDR3 length equals 15 residues. V shed 5 bases and J 5 bases; nucleotides not matched to a gene: 10. From germline, CDR1 is SEHNR and CDR2 FQNEAQ (reference sequence). Here the CDR3 DNA reads TGTGCCAGCAGCCCGTTAGCGGGGCTCCTGGAGACCCAGTACTTC. Translating it yields CASSPLAGLLETQYF.

In its sample, this clone was seen once. This chain uses TRBV5-1 with TRBJ2-3; the D gene is possibly TRBD1 (6 bases). The germline V and J ends were trimmed by 4 bases and 2 bases, with 14 bases remaining between them. Germline V CDR1 and CDR2: SGHRS, YFSETQ. CDR3 size: 15 residues. The CDR3 here is CASSRQGQLTDTQYF. The DNA for the CDR3 is TGCGCCAGCAGCCGTCAGGGGCAACTCACAGATACGCAGTATTTT.

The chain links TRBV4-2 to TRBJ2-5, with D tentatively TRBD1 (5 bases). The germline V and J ends were trimmed by 2 bases and 1 base, with 8 bases remaining between them. Germline CDR1 reads LGHNA; CDR2 reads YNFKEQ. The CDR3 is 14 residues long. CDR3 region: CASSQSRAQETQYF. The CDR3 nucleotides read TGTGCCAGCAGCCAATCCAGGGCCCAAGAGACCCAGTACTTC.

The rearrangement joins TRBV28 to TRBJ1-4; D remains unclear. The CDR3 covers 16 residues. V lost 4 bases to trimming and J lost 8 bases, with 20 bases between them. The germline gives CDR1 MDHEN, CDR2 SYDVKM. CDR3 nucleotides: TGTGCCAGCAGTTCCCTGCGAGGAGGGCGACGCGAAAAACTGTTTTTT. Amino acids: CASSSLRGGRREKLFF.

The J gene is TRBJ2-7, the V gene TRBV11-2; either TRBD1 or TRBD2 may fit D (5 bases each). CDR3 length: 17 amino acids. The germline V gene has CDR1 SGHAT and CDR2 FQNNGV. V lost 4 bases to trimming and J lost 1 base, with 20 bases between them. The CDR3 bases are TGTGCCAGCAGCTCCGGGGCGGGCGGACGAGGTTCCTACGAGCAGTACTTC. This codes for CASSSGAGGRGSYEQYF. The full variable domain, in which reference TRBV11-2 and TRBJ2-7 provide the parts outside the CDR3, is EAGVAQSPRYKIIEKRQSVAFWCNPISGHATLYWYQQILGQGPKLLIQFQNNGVVDDSQLPKDRFSAERLKGVDSTLKIQPAKLEDSAVYLCASSSGAGGRGSYEQYFGPGTRLTVT.

This clone turned up a few times. This chain uses TRBV29-1 with TRBJ1-1; TRBD1 agrees at 9 bases. CDR1 and CDR2 (germline): SQVTM, ANQGSEA. The CDR3 has 12 residues. The V and J ends lost 7 bases and 6 bases, in that order; junction bases with no gene match: 6. Here the CDR3 reads CSAGQGTSEAFF. CDR3 coding DNA: TGCAGCGCTGGACAGGGGACATCTGAAGCTTTCTTT.

This chain joins TRBV10-1 and TRBJ2-2; D is unresolved. CDR3 length: 13 residues. Germline CDR1 reads WNHNN; CDR2 reads SYGVQD (reference sequence). V lost 4 bases and J 0 bases, leaving 3 bases between the germline ends. Here the CDR3 reads CASSVSNTGELFF. The CDR3 region has the DNA TGCGCCAGCAGTGTGTCGAACACCGGGGAGCTGTTTTTT.

This clone was found once. This chain connects TRBV6-1 to TRBJ2-7; possible D gene TRBD1, 5 bases. The CDR3 runs to 13 residues. Trimming removed 7 bases at V and 3 bases at J, with 13 bases between. Germline V gene sequence: CDR1 MNHNS, CDR2 SASEGT. This chain's CDR3 is CASTYQGLYEQYF. DNA for the CDR3: TGTGCCAGCACCTACCAGGGTCTCTACGAGCAGTACTTC.

The rearrangement joins TRBV4-1 to TRBJ2-3; 8 bases align to TRBD2. The CDR3 loop spans 15 amino acids. CDR1 MGHRA and CDR2 YSYEKL come from the germline V gene. Losses at the gene ends were 7 bases for V and 1 base for J; bases not matched to a gene: 7. The CDR3 DNA reads as TGCGCCAGCACCCTAGGACTAGCCGGCACAGATACGCAGTATTTT. Encoded protein: CASTLGLAGTDTQYF.

This chain uses TRBV10-3 with TRBJ2-3, with a weak D call TRBD2 (5 bases). Per the germline V gene, CDR1 is ENHRY and CDR2 is SYGVKD. The CDR3 consists of 12 residues. The V end was cut by 10 bases, the J end by 6 bases, with 14 bases between. Here the CDR3 reads CATWKGADTQYF. CDR3 sequence (DNA): TGTGCCACGTGGAAGGGAGCCGATACGCAGTATTTT.

V gene TRBV5-1 combines with J gene TRBJ2-3; weak D call: TRBD1 (5 bases). CDR1 and CDR2 from the germline V gene are SGHRS and YFSETQ. V was shortened by 3 bases and J by 3 bases, with 26 bases between the two germline ends. CDR3 length equals 19 residues. Here the CDR3 reads CASSSSPRTGLSGTDTQYF. As DNA, the CDR3 is TGCGCCAGCAGCTCCTCACCCCGCACAGGCCTGTCAGGGACAGATACGCAGTATTTT.

The chain is built from TRBV6-1 and TRBJ1-4; no reliable D call. This CDR3 is 14 amino acids long. From germline, CDR1 is MNHNS and CDR2 SASEGT. V was shortened by 2 bases and J by 8 bases, with 12 bases between the two germline ends. In DNA, the CDR3 is TGTGCCAGCAGTGAAACTTACAGCGGGGAAAAACTGTTTTTT. It specifies CASSETYSGEKLFF.

The chain has TRBV7-2 and TRBJ2-1; D is undetermined. The CDR3 runs to 14 residues. Trimming took 4 bases from V and 1 from J, leaving 8 bases between them. CDR1 SGHTA and CDR2 FQGNSA come from the germline V gene. The CDR3 region is CASSSPQSYNEQFF. The CDR3 DNA sequence: TGTGCCAGCAGCTCCCCCCAGTCCTACAATGAGCAGTTCTTC.

The chain uses TRBV5-1 and TRBJ2-3, with D uncertain. Germline-derived CDR1 and CDR2 are SGHRS and YFSETQ. The CDR3 sequence is 14 residues long. Trimming took off 2 bases at V and 2 bases at J, with 9 bases between the two ends. CDR3 amino acids: CASSLAKTTDTQYF. The CDR3 nucleotides are TGCGCCAGCAGCTTAGCGAAAACCACAGATACGCAGTATTTT. Drawing the rest from reference TRBV5-1 and TRBJ2-3, the complete variable domain is KAGVTQTPRYLIKTRGQQVTLSCSPISGHRSVSWYQQTPGQGLQFLFEYFSETQRNKGNFPGRFSGRQFSNSRSEMNVSTLELGDSALYLCASSLAKTTDTQYFGPGTRLTVL.

The chain couples TRBV19 to TRBJ1-1, with a tentative D call TRBD1 (6 bases). V lost 4 bases to trimming and J lost 5 bases, with 11 bases between them. Germline-derived CDR1 and CDR2 are LNHDA and SQIVND (reference sequence). The CDR3 sequence is 13 residues long. CDR3 DNA sequence: TGTGCCAGTAGTAGGACAGTCCAGACTGAAGCTTTCTTT. Amino acid sequence: CASSRTVQTEAFF. Together with reference TRBV19 and TRBJ1-1, the CDR3 gives the full variable domain: DGGITQSPKYLFRKEGQNVTLSCEQNLNHDAMYWYRQDPGQGLRLIYYSQIVNDFQKGDIAEGYSVSREKKESFPLTVTSAQKNPTAFYLCASSRTVQTEAFFGQGTRLTVV.

V gene TRBV5-6 combines with J gene TRBJ1-1; D unresolved. The CDR3 loop spans 13 amino acids. Per the germline V gene, CDR1 is SGHDT and CDR2 is YYEEEE. The ends were cut back, 0 bases at V and 2 bases at J, with 5 bases in the middle. Here the CDR3 reads CASSLGFNTEAFF. The CDR3 DNA sequence: TGTGCCAGCAGCTTGGGGTTTAACACTGAAGCTTTCTTT.

The chain carries TRBV7-2 and TRBJ1-4, with D maybe TRBD1 (5 bases). The germline CDR1 and CDR2 sequences are SGHTA and FQGNSA. This CDR3 contains 19 residues. The ends were cut back, 5 bases at V and 2 bases at J, with 24 bases in the middle. The DNA for the CDR3 is TGTGCCAGCAGCCCCCGGCGGCAGGGTAGTGGGAGGACTAATGAAAAACTGTTTTTT. Amino acid sequence: CASSPRRQGSGRTNEKLFF.

The V call is TRBV11-2, the J call TRBJ2-1; tentative D call: TRBD2 (5 bases). This CDR3 contains 13 residues. V was cut by 5 bases and J by 9 bases, with 14 bases left in between. Germline V gene lookup returns CDR1 SGHAT and CDR2 FQNNGV. CDR3: CASSQLLVVEQFF. DNA for the CDR3: TGTGCCAGCAGCCAACTACTAGTTGTTGAGCAGTTCTTC.

V gene TRBV2 combines with J gene TRBJ2-1; D is possibly TRBD2 (5 bases). V was shortened by 6 bases and J by 1 base, with 13 bases between the two germline ends. Germline values: CDR1 SNHLY, CDR2 FYNNEI. The CDR3 is 15 amino acids. The chain's CDR3 is CASRSDYLSYNEQFF. CDR3 nucleotides: TGTGCCAGCAGATCAGACTACCTTTCCTACAATGAGCAGTTCTTC.

The chain has TRBV30 and TRBJ1-1, with D unclear. The V gene lost 3 bases and the J gene lost 4 bases, with 6 bases spanning the gap. The germline gives CDR1 GTSNPN, CDR2 SVGIG (reference sequence). The CDR3 is made up of 11 amino acids. The CDR3 bases are TGTGCCTGGAGGGTGGGCACTGAAGCTTTCTTT. The encoded protein is CAWRVGTEAFF.

CDR3 nucleotide sequence: TGTGCCATCACCGAGGGTATCGGGTACACTGAAGCTTTCTTT. It is translated as CAITEGIGYTEAFF. The J gene is TRBJ1-1, the V gene TRBV10-3, with D uncertain. V lost 7 bases to trimming and J lost 3 bases, with 15 bases between them. The CDR3 runs 14 residues. Germline lookup yields CDR1 ENHRY and CDR2 SYGVKD.

The rearrangement joins TRBV6-5 to TRBJ1-1; TRBD1 is a possible D gene (6 bases). V lost 5 bases and J lost 6, with 10 bases in between. Germline CDR1 is MNHEY and CDR2 is SVGAGI. There are 12 residues in the CDR3. The CDR3 loop reads CASSVQGSEAFF. CDR3 bases: TGTGCCAGCAGTGTACAGGGATCTGAAGCTTTCTTT.

The chain is built from TRBV2 and TRBJ2-7; D remains ambiguous. Trimming cost V 0 bases and J 6 bases, with 9 bases left between them. The CDR3 has 13 residues. The V gene's germline CDR1 is SNHLY and CDR2 FYNNEI. Here the CDR3 DNA reads TGTGCCAGCAGTGAAGCCTGGGGATTCGAGCAGTACTTC. It yields the protein CASSEAWGFEQYF.

Here the CDR3 DNA reads TGCGCCAGCAGCTTGGATACAGGGGGGCCTGGCTACACCTTC. As protein: CASSLDTGGPGYTF. The rearrangement joins TRBV5-1 to TRBJ1-2, with TRBD1 matching over 8 bases. The trim removed 0 bases at V and 7 bases at J, leaving 5 bases unmatched. The CDR3 is made up of 14 amino acids. Germline V CDR1 and CDR2: SGHRS, YFSETQ.